A selection of T cell receptor beta chains follows, all from one sample in a study of blood T cell repertoires in COVID-19. Sequencing used immunoSEQ multiplex PCR; TCRdb keeps in-frame clones, though not all of them. Among 150,000 to 200,000 clones listed, roughly 79% were seen once. Sequencing was done on a sample of peripheral blood. All receptors come from a woman of 80 years or more with COVID-19, enrolled during active disease. Each CDR3 is given with its conserved first and last residue. The order of the fields is clone size, D gene, V gene, J gene, CDR3 DNA, CDR3 protein. D genes are given only for firm matches. Only part of the rows carry a size: once, few, many, or a class if the clone is expanded.

.	.	TRBV29-1	TRBJ2-2	TGCAGCGTTGGCTCCGGGGGGAACACCGGGGAGCTGTTTTTT	CSVGSGGNTGELFF
.	TRBD1	TRBV11-3	TRBJ1-2	TGTGCCAGCAGCTTAGATTCCGGACAGGGGTTAATCTATGGCTACACCTTC	CASSLDSGQGLIYGYTF
.	TRBD1	TRBV7-2	TRBJ2-4	TGTGCCAGCAGCCCGGGACAGGGGAACATTCAGTACTTC	CASSPGQGNIQYF
.	.	TRBV2	TRBJ2-7	TGTGCCAGCAGCATACAGGGATCCTACGAGCAGTACTTC	CASSIQGSYEQYF
.	.	TRBV11-3	TRBJ1-3	TGTGCCAGCAGCTTAGACCCTACACGGAGATATTTT	CASSLDPTRRYF
.	TRBD1	TRBV2	TRBJ1-4	TGTGCCAGCAGACAGGGGTCGGAAAATGAAAAACTGTTTTTT	CASRQGSENEKLFF
once	TRBD1	TRBV29-1	TRBJ1-5	TGCAGCGTTGCTTACACGACAGGGTTTACGCCCCAGCATTTT	CSVAYTTGFTPQHF
.	TRBD2	TRBV9	TRBJ2-7	TGTGCCAGCAGCTCCGGACTAGCGGGGTATAACGAGCAGTACTTC	CASSSGLAGYNEQYF
.	TRBD1	TRBV6-5	TRBJ1-2	TGTGCCAGCAGTTACTCTAGGGACAGGGAGGGCTACACCTTC	CASSYSRDREGYTF
.	TRBD1	TRBV2	TRBJ1-2	TGTGCCAGCAGTTTTACTTCCGGGACAGCTAACTATGGCTACACCTTC	CASSFTSGTANYGYTF
many	.	TRBV9	TRBJ1-1	TGTGCCAGCAGCGTAGATCAGGGTGTTGAAGCTTTCTTT	CASSVDQGVEAFF
.	TRBD1	TRBV5-4	TRBJ2-7	TGTGCCAGCAGCTTAAAACAGGGGACGGGCGAGCAGTACTTC	CASSLKQGTGEQYF
.	.	TRBV19	TRBJ1-2	TGTGCCAGTAGTACACACCGTCTTGGCTACACCTTC	CASSTHRLGYTF
.	.	TRBV7-6	TRBJ2-1	TGTGCCAGCAGCCTCCGCCCCCCCGGGGGCTCCTACAATGAGCAGTTCTTC	CASSLRPPGGSYNEQFF
once	.	TRBV5-1	TRBJ2-3	TGCGCCAGCAGCCCGGGAGCTTTGGGGGACGTACCAGATACGCAGTATTTT	CASSPGALGDVPDTQYF
.	.	TRBV2	TRBJ1-4	TGTGCCAGCAGCCCAACTACGTATCATGAAAAACTGTTTTTT	CASSPTTYHEKLFF
.	.	TRBV5-4	TRBJ2-7	TGTGCCAGCAGCTTGGATAGGGTGGAGCCCGGGAAGGTCTTC	CASSLDRVEPGKVF
.	.	TRBV6-5	TRBJ2-2	TGTGCCAGCAGTCGACAGGTGATGAACACCGGGGAGCTGTTTTTT	CASSRQVMNTGELFF
once	.	TRBV2	TRBJ2-7	TGTGCCAGCAGTCTAACCTACGAGCAGTACTTC	CASSLTYEQYF
.	TRBD1	TRBV6-2/TRBV6-3	TRBJ1-2	TGTGCCAGCAGTTACGGCGACAGGGCTAGGGGCTACACCTTC	CASSYGDRARGYTF
.	.	TRBV19	TRBJ2-1	TGTGCCAGTAGTATAGGGGCGGGTGCGGAGCAGTTCTTC	CASSIGAGAEQFF
.	.	TRBV2	TRBJ2-1	TGTGCCAGCAGTGACCTGGGAAGGAGGGTCAATGAGCAGTTCTTC	CASSDLGRRVNEQFF
.	TRBD1	TRBV5-1	TRBJ2-5	TGCGCCAGCAGCTCGGACAGGGGGCGGGAGACCCAGTACTTC	CASSSDRGRETQYF
.	TRBD1	TRBV4-1	TRBJ2-1	TGCGCCAGCAGCGCGAGACAGGGGAATGAGCAGTTCTTC	CASSARQGNEQFF
few	.	TRBV9	TRBJ1-1	TGTGCCAGCAGCGCCTCAGGGCGATCGGACACTGAAGCTTTCTTT	CASSASGRSDTEAFF
.	TRBD1	TRBV27	TRBJ1-3	TGTGCCAGCAGGCCCTCGGTTGGGACAGAACTATCTGGAAACACCATATATTTT	CASRPSVGTELSGNTIYF
.	TRBD2	TRBV4-3	TRBJ2-3	TGCGCCAGCAGCCAAGAGGCTAGCGGGGGAACAGATACGCAGTATTTT	CASSQEASGGTDTQYF
.	.	TRBV19	TRBJ1-1	TGTGCCAGTAGTTTCGAGGAAGAGCACACTGAAGCTTTCTTT	CASSFEEEHTEAFF
.	TRBD1	TRBV12-3/TRBV12-4	TRBJ1-2	TGTGCCAGCAGCCTCAGGGGGGATGGCTACACCTTC	CASSLRGDGYTF
.	.	TRBV7-9	TRBJ1-3	TGTGCCAGCAGCTCGGGGAGGGCTGGAAACACCATATATTTT	CASSSGRAGNTIYF
.	.	TRBV6-6	TRBJ2-5	TGTGCCAGCAGTACCCCCCGGGACTACCAAGAGACCCAGTACTTC	CASSTPRDYQETQYF
few	.	TRBV2	TRBJ1-2	TGTGCCAGCAGCGACCTCAGGGAAAGTGGCTACACCTTC	CASSDLRESGYTF
few	.	TRBV29-1	TRBJ1-2	TGCAGCGTTGAAGATCTTCCCTCGGATGGCTACACCTTC	CSVEDLPSDGYTF
once	TRBD2	TRBV28	TRBJ2-3	TGTGCCAGCAGTGGTCGACTAGCGGCTAGCACAGATACGCAGTATTTT	CASSGRLAASTDTQYF
.	.	TRBV24-1	TRBJ2-5	TGTGCCACCAGTGAAGGGGCACAAGAGACCCAGTACTTC	CATSEGAQETQYF
.	.	TRBV3-1/TRBV3-2	TRBJ2-7	TGTGCCAGCAGCCAAGGAGGGGCAGGGGAGTTCTCCTACGAGCAGTACTTC	CASSQGGAGEFSYEQYF
.	TRBD2	TRBV10-3	TRBJ2-3	TGTGCCATCAGCTCCGGGACTAGCGGGTGGCGAGGCACAGATACGCAGTATTTT	CAISSGTSGWRGTDTQYF
.	TRBD2	TRBV7-6	TRBJ2-1	TGTGCCAGCAGCCCTATAGCGGGGATCTACAATGAGCAGTTCTTC	CASSPIAGIYNEQFF
.	.	TRBV5-1	TRBJ1-2	TGCGCCAGCAGCTTGGCCACCACGGGTTTCTATGGCTACACCTTC	CASSLATTGFYGYTF
.	TRBD2	TRBV4-1	TRBJ2-5	TGCGCCAGCAGCCAAGATCGGGAGGGGGGGCTTGGAGAGACCCAGTACTTC	CASSQDREGGLGETQYF